This TCR beta chain was sequenced for a study of T cells of healthy individuals. This clonotype was detected ten times or more. TCRdb itself ran the 5' RACE reads through MiXCR, one entry per CDR3 protein. The table includes around 98,000 distinct CDR3 sequences, 15% to 20% detected once. Germline V gene data show CDR1 as WSHSY and CDR2 as SAAADI. The CDR3 length is 15 residues. Trimming pared 1 base from V and 0 bases from J, leaving 7 bases between. The chain uses TRBV10-2 and TRBJ1-5; no firm D call. The clonotype was recovered from a human donor in good health. The CDR3 sequence: CASSELAYSNQPQHF. The CDR3, as DNA: TGCGCCAGCAGTGAGTTGGCTTATAGCAATCAGCCCCAGCATTTT.